This TCR beta chain stems from a study of breast tumors, draining lymph nodes, adjacent tissues (dated by TCRdb to between 2015 and 2016). In terms of the full investigation: Breast cancer patients provided tumor, adjacent nontumor tissue and axillary lymph nodes, and the study compared the TCR beta repertoires across these three sources. The study aimed to assess the relationships and possible T-cell exchange between tumor, surrounding tissue and draining lymph node repertoires in human breast cancer.

At least ten counts were recorded for this clonotype. The antigen it recognizes is unknown. This clone may be a read error of a much larger clone one base away. Cut back by 3 bases and 4 bases, the V and J ends lie 20 bases apart. The cysteine opens and the phenylalanine closes a CDR3 of 16 amino acids. Kept here is only the CDR3 DNA, which spans 48 bases and is read in frame from base 1. For CDR1 and CDR2, the germline V gene lists SGHDT and YYEEEE. Results the study describes overall, beyond this receptor: Tumor and nontumor tissue repertoires were found to be significantly more similar in luminal-like than in basal-like breast cancer. T-cell repertoire diversity in tumors was found to be lower than in lymph nodes but higher than in nontumor tissue, and preferential V and J gene usage was observed. The data were judged consistent with most tumor T cells deriving from the lymph node and then expanding within tumor tissue. The study presented the conclusion that tumor T cells originate in lymph nodes as consistent with a hypothesis, not as something directly demonstrated.

TCRdb lists the instrument as Illumina HiSeq 2000. TCR beta chain libraries were generated through multiplex PCR amplification. High-throughput sequencing was used to analyze the amplified TCR beta chain products. TCRdb took the public reads, trimmed them with fastp at Q25, ran MiXCR for clone calling and kept in-frame beta chains. Entries that share a CDR3 protein sequence are merged under the most common genes and DNA. The table for this sample lists more than 50,000 distinct CDR3 sequences; 43% of them were counted only once. The ten largest clones take up about 8.4% of the sample. The chain is assembled from TRBV5-6 and TRBJ2-7; the D segment cannot be called with confidence. This clonotype was sampled from a female donor with breast cancer. Some clones in this sample may be carry-over from other donors' samples. The sample taken for sequencing was breast tumor tissue. The CDR3 region reads CASSWANARNRYEQYF. The base sequence is TGTGCCAGCAGCTGGGCGAACGCCAGGAACCGATACGAGCAGTACTTC. Joined to the reference TRBV5-6 and TRBJ2-7 proteins, this CDR3 gives the full variable domain: DAGVTQSPTHLIKTRGQQVTLRCSPKSGHDTVSWYQQALGQGPQFIFQYYEEEERQRGNFPDRFSGHQFPNYSSELNVNALLLGDSALYLCASSWANARNRYEQYFGPGTRLTVT.